These T cell receptor beta chains were read from a single sample in a study of T cell repertoires in cytomegalovirus infection. TCRdb re-analysed the reads in MiXCR, keeping a single row per CDR3 protein. The table lists about 320,000 distinct CDR3 sequences, 9.5% of them singletons, with 4.3% in the top ten. The sequenced material came from PBMCs. These receptor sequences come from a human donor in good health (CMV status not recorded). Some clones in this sample may be carry-over from other donors' samples. The conserved cysteine and the conserved F or W are not part of the CDR3 here.

TRBJ2-7 TRBV29-1 SVARAYEQY
TRBJ2-7 TRBV5-4 ASSSDQVQY
TRBJ2-2 TRBV12-5 ASGLTCEPPGPGELF
TRBJ2-1 TRBV6-2/TRBV6-3 ASRRAGGGGEQF
TRBJ2-7 TRBV7-3 ASSPDRKREQY
TRBJ1-6 TRBV7-4 ASSSAGSPLH
TRBJ1-1 TRBV14 ASSPPQGVYGTEAF
TRBJ1-3 TRBV20-1 SAAPMTGTTGNTIY
TRBJ1-4 TRBV6-9 ASKGGHDLVDEKLF
TRBJ2-7 TRBV7-3 ASSPNSVSYEQY
TRBJ2-1 TRBV7-2 ASSLVKGTEQF
TRBJ2-1 TRBV19 ASSRHPRGDEQF
TRBJ2-5 TRBV6-2/TRBV6-3 ASSSHRRGQETQY
TRBJ2-1 TRBV12-5 ASGLAGGLNNEQF
TRBJ2-7 TRBV6-1 ASGQGQSYEQY
TRBJ1-1 TRBV7-2 ASSPRHYEAF
TRBJ2-7 TRBV7-7 ASSRTRSYEQY
TRBJ1-1 TRBV7-6 ASSNDRGGTEAF
TRBJ1-5 TRBV7-8 ASSPRGQPQH
TRBJ1-1 TRBV6-2/TRBV6-3 ASSYGVRMTEAF
TRBJ2-5 TRBV15 ATSRAAGGQGRETQY
TRBJ2-1 TRBV6-1 ASSKRGRANEQF
TRBJ1-1 TRBV15 ATSRRTIDTEAF
TRBJ1-5 TRBV18 ASSADRGGNQPQH
TRBJ1-2 TRBV5-6 ASSTVQGKRYGYT
TRBJ2-3 TRBV7-2 ASSLYRGVSDTQY
TRBJ2-5 TRBV7-9 ASSLERLAGQETQY
TRBJ2-6 TRBV5-1 ASAYQSGANVLT
TRBJ2-7 TRBV7-8 ASSLGGDEQY
TRBJ1-1 TRBV6-1 ASTKMGGGLGTEAF
TRBJ2-1 TRBV30 AWVSGTSAYNEQF
TRBJ2-7 TRBV28 ASTGSSSYEQY
TRBJ2-5 TRBV30 ASTGGGGETQY
TRBJ1-3 TRBV7-9 ASSLAIIPGNTIY
TRBJ2-7 TRBV6-5 ASRRDRGGLGEQY
TRBJ2-5 TRBV7-2 ASSFPTSTRTQY
TRBJ2-3 TRBV15 ATSRDRRQSTDTQY
TRBJ1-1 TRBV6-1 ASSLVPRMGTEAF
TRBJ2-3 TRBV2 ASSEVVGGTDTQY
TRBJ2-3 TRBV7-2 ASSFEGRGTDTQY
TRBJ1-5 TRBV4-1 ASSQQSGLTGQPQH
TRBJ2-1 TRBV24-1 ATSVGSSYNEQF
TRBJ1-2 TRBV27 ASSPLRGKSGYT
TRBJ2-1 TRBV6-2/TRBV6-3 ASRRGGEISNEQF
TRBJ2-4 TRBV6-1 ASSGQAPLAKNIQY
TRBJ1-1 TRBV25-1 ASSETGRAEAF
TRBJ1-2 TRBV4-3 ASSQVGGLANYGYT
TRBJ2-5 TRBV7-2 ASSLDMGRETQY
TRBJ2-4 TRBV7-9 ASCPGLAKNIQY
TRBJ1-1 TRBV29-1 SVDPRATRGNPGQVSTEAF
TRBJ1-5 TRBV12-3/TRBV12-4 ASSREGGYSNQPQH
TRBJ2-2 TRBV19 ASSPSWAKTSVPGELF